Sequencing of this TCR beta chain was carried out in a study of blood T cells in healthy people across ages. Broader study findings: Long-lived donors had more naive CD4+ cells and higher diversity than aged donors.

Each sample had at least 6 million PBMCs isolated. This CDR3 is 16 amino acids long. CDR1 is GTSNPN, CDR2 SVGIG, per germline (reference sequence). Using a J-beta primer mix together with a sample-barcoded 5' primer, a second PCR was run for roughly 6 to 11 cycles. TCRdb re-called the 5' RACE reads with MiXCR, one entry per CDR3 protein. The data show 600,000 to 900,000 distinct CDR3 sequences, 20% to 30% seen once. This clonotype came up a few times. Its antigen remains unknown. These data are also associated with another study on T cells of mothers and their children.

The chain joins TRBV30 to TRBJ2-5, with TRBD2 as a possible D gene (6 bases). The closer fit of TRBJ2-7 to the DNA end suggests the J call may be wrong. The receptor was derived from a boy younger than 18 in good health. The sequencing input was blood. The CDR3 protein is CAWSVLGREDLDEQYF. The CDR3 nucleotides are TGTGCCTGGAGTGTACTTGGCAGGGAGGATTTGGACGAGCAGTACTTC.